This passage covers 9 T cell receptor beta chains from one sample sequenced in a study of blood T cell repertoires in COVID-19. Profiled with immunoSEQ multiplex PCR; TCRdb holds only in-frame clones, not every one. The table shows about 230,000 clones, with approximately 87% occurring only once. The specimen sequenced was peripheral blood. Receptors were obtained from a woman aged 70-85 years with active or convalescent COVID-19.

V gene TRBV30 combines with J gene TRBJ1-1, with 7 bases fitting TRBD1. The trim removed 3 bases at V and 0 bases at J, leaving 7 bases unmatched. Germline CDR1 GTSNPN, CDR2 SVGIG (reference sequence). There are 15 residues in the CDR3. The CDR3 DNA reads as TGTGCCTGGAGGCCAGGGGGTAGCATGAACACTGAAGCTTTCTTT. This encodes CAWRPGGSMNTEAFF.

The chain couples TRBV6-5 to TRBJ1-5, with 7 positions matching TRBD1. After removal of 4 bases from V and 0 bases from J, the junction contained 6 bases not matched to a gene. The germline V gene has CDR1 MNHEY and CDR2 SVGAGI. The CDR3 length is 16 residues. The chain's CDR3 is CASSSTGAYSNQPQHF. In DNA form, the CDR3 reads TGTGCCAGCAGTTCCACAGGGGCTTATAGCAATCAGCCCCAGCATTTT.

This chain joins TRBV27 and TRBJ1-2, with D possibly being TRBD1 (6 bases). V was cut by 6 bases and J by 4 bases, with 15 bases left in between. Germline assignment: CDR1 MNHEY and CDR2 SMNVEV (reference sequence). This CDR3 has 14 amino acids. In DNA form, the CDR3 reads TGTGCCAGCAGCCGCTCGGGGGGGCCCTATGGCTACACCTTC. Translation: CASSRSGGPYGYTF.

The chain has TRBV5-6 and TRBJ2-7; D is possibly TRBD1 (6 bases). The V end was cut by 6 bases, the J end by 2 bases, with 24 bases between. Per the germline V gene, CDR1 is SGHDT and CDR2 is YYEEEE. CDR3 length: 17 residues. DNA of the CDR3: TGTGCCAGCACCATTGGCGCAGGGGAAACACTAGCCTACGAGCAGTACTTC. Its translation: CASTIGAGETLAYEQYF.

The DNA of the CDR3 is TGCGCCAGCAGCTCCGGGTCAGGGGTTATGAACACTGAAGCTTTCTTT. This codes for CASSSGSGVMNTEAFF. J is TRBJ1-1 and V is TRBV5-1, with a weak D call TRBD1 (6 bases). The V and J ends lost 3 bases and 0 bases respectively, with 15 bases between them. This CDR3 contains 16 residues. Per germline, CDR1 SGHRS and CDR2 YFSETQ.

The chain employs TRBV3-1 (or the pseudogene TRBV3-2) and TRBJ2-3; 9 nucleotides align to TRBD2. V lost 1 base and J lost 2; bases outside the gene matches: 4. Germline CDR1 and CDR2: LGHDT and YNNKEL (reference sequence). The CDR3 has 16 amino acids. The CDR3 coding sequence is TGTGCCAGCAGCCAAGTCTTAGCGGGGGACACAGATACGCAGTATTTT. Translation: CASSQVLAGDTDTQYF.

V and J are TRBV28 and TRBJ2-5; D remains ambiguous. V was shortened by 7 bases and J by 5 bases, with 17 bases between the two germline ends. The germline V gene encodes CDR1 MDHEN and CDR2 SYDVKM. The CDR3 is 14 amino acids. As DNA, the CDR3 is TGTGCCAGCACCCCACCCGGGTTGTTGGAGACCCAGTACTTC. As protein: CASTPPGLLETQYF.

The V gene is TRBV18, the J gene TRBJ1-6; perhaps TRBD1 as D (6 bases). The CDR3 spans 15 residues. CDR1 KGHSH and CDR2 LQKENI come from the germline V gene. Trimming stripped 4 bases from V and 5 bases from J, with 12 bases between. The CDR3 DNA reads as TGTGCCAGCTCACACGGACAGATTCATAATTCACCCCTCCACTTT. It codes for CASSHGQIHNSPLHF. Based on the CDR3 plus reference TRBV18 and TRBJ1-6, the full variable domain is NAGVMQNPRHLVRRRGQEARLRCSPMKGHSHVYWYRQLPEEGLKFMVYLQKENIIDESGMPKERFSAEFPKEGPSILRIQQVVRGDSAAYFCASSHGQIHNSPLHFGNGTRLTVT.

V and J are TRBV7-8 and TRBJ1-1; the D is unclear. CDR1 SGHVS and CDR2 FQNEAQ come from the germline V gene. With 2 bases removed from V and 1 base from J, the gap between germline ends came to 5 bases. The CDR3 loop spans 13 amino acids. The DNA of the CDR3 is TGTGCCAGCAGCTTACAGGCGAACACTGAAGCTTTCTTT. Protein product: CASSLQANTEAFF.